Listed here are 28 T cell receptor beta chains from one sample, sequenced in a study of blood T cell repertoires in COVID-19. Repertoires were generated with immunoSEQ multiplex PCR, while TCRdb's copy carries only in-frame clones and drops some. The data contain about 360,000 clones, less than 90% of them singletons. The sequencing sample was made of peripheral blood. The receptor source for this set is a woman aged 55-69 years with COVID-19, enrolled during active disease.

The rearrangement joins TRBV19 to TRBJ1-1, with 8 positions matching TRBD1. Germline V gene data show CDR1 as LNHDA and CDR2 as SQIVND (reference sequence). Trimming removed 2 bases from V and 1 base from J; junction bases left unmatched: 3. The CDR3 has 15 residues. CDR3 sequence: CASSIRDRSNTEAFF. The CDR3 DNA reads TGTGCCAGTAGTATAAGGGACAGGTCGAACACTGAAGCTTTCTTT.

In this sample, this clone turned up once. The J gene is TRBJ2-5, the V gene TRBV9; a possible D gene is TRBD1 (6 bases). CDR1 and CDR2 from the germline V gene are SGDLS and YYNGEE. V gave up 3 bases and J gave up 4 bases, with 19 bases separating them. CDR3 length equals 16 residues. The CDR3 loop reads CASSEGDRRPTETQYF. As DNA, the CDR3 is TGTGCCAGCAGCGAGGGGGACCGCAGGCCCACAGAGACCCAGTACTTC.

This clone came up once. The gene calls are TRBV5-6 and TRBJ1-2, with 9 bases aligning to TRBD1. After removal of 6 bases from V and 6 bases from J, the junction contained 3 bases not matched to a gene. The CDR3 runs 12 residues. CDR1 is SGHDT, CDR2 YYEEEE, per germline. The CDR3 sequence: CASTGTGNGYTF. For the CDR3, the DNA is TGTGCCAGCACCGGGACAGGGAATGGCTACACCTTC.

The chain links TRBV6-1 to TRBJ2-7; D unclear. The V end was cut by 2 bases, the J end by 3 bases, with 5 bases between. Germline V lookup: CDR1 MNHNS, CDR2 SASEGT. The CDR3 covers 12 residues. The CDR3 here is CASSEQVYEQYF. The CDR3 bases are TGTGCCAGCAGTGAACAGGTCTACGAGCAGTACTTC.

This clone was seen once. The chain recombines TRBV30 with TRBJ1-5; TRBD1 might be the D (6 bases). This CDR3 region has 17 residues. Trimming removed 0 bases from V and 4 bases from J, with 19 bases in between. CDR1 is GTSNPN and CDR2 is SVGIG in the germline V gene (reference sequence). CDR3 sequence (DNA): TGTGCCTGGAGTGTACGCGTATTTGCCGGGACAAATCAGCCCCAGCATTTT. Residues: CAWSVRVFAGTNQPQHF.

The chain carries TRBV18 and TRBJ1-1; D unclear. V was clipped by 6 bases and J by 2 bases, with 10 bases between them. Germline V gives CDR1 KGHSH, CDR2 LQKENI. The CDR3 runs to 13 residues. The CDR3 DNA reads as TGTGCCAGCTCCCGGGTAGTCAACACTGAAGCTTTCTTT. Its protein product is CASSRVVNTEAFF.

DNA of the CDR3: TGTGCCAGCAGCAAAAGCCTGGGTATCGGGGACACTGAAGCTTTCTTT. It codes for CASSKSLGIGDTEAFF. The chain recombines TRBV5-4 with TRBJ1-1; D uncertain. The CDR3 is 16 amino acids. Trimming removed 4 bases from V and 3 bases from J, with 19 bases in between. Germline assignment: CDR1 SGHNT and CDR2 YYREEE (reference sequence). Full variable domain (outside the CDR3, taken from reference TRBV5-4 and TRBJ1-1): ETGVTQSPTHLIKTRGQQVTLRCSSQSGHNTVSWYQQALGQGPQFIFQYYREEENGRGNFPPRFSGLQFPNYSSELNVNALELDDSALYLCASSKSLGIGDTEAFFGQGTRLTVV.

This chain uses TRBV6-5 with TRBJ2-5, with D possibly matching TRBD1 (6 bases). Trimming removed 6 bases from V and 5 bases from J, with 13 bases in between. Looked up from germline, CDR1 is MNHEY and CDR2 is SVGAGI. The CDR3 runs to 13 residues. The CDR3 DNA follows: TGTGCCAGCAGATATACAGGGTCCGAGACCCAGTACTTC. Translation: CASRYTGSETQYF.

The gene calls are TRBV5-4 and TRBJ2-5; D unclear. Trimming left V 1 base short and J 3 bases short, with 4 bases between. This CDR3 has 12 amino acids. Germline V gene data show CDR1 as SGHNT and CDR2 as YYREEE (reference sequence). The CDR3 DNA reads TGTGCCAGCAGCTTGAATAAAGAGACCCAGTACTTC. Its translation is CASSLNKETQYF.

The J gene is TRBJ2-3, the V gene TRBV11-3, with D maybe TRBD2 (6 bases). The V gene lost 4 bases and the J gene lost 6 bases, with 17 bases spanning the gap. The CDR3 covers 15 residues. The V gene's germline CDR1 is SGHNT and CDR2 YENEEA. CDR3 nucleotides: TGTGCCAGCAGCTCTCCGCGGGGCGAAGGCGATACGCAGTATTTT. Encoded protein: CASSSPRGEGDTQYF.

The rearrangement joins TRBV5-1 to TRBJ1-6; D is uncertain. CDR3 length: 18 residues. The V gene's germline CDR1 is SGHRS and CDR2 YFSETQ. The V and J ends lost 0 bases and 3 bases respectively, with 16 bases between them. As DNA, the CDR3 is TGCGCCAGCAGCTTGGGATGGGCAGATCGGGGCTATAATTCACCCCTCCACTTT. Translated, it gives CASSLGWADRGYNSPLHF.

The chain combines TRBV14 with TRBJ2-3, with D possibly being TRBD1 (5 bases). This CDR3 has 15 residues. The V gene lost 0 bases and the J gene lost 3 bases, with 10 bases spanning the gap. Per germline, CDR1 SGHDN and CDR2 FVKESK. For the CDR3, the DNA is TGTGCCAGCAGCCAAGATTGGGGCAGAACAGATACGCAGTATTTT. The encoded protein is CASSQDWGRTDTQYF.

The V call is TRBV6-1, the J call TRBJ1-2; D possibly corresponds to TRBD1 (5 bases). The CDR3 loop spans 12 amino acids. V dropped 3 bases and J dropped 11 bases, with 13 bases sitting between them. The germline gives CDR1 MNHNS, CDR2 SASEGT. The DNA for the CDR3 is TGTGCCAGCAGTGAGCAGGGTTACGGGTACACCTTC. The encoded protein is CASSEQGYGYTF.

J is TRBJ1-1 and V is TRBV18, with 10 bases matching TRBD1. J lost 8 bases, V lost 3 bases, and 3 bases had no gene match. The CDR3 runs 13 residues. Germline CDR1 KGHSH, CDR2 LQKENI. In DNA, the CDR3 is TGTGCCAGCTCACCGGGGACAGGGGCCGAAGCTTTCTTT. Protein: CASSPGTGAEAFF. Drawing the rest from reference TRBV18 and TRBJ1-1, the complete variable domain is NAGVMQNPRHLVRRRGQEARLRCSPMKGHSHVYWYRQLPEEGLKFMVYLQKENIIDESGMPKERFSAEFPKEGPSILRIQQVVRGDSAAYFCASSPGTGAEAFFGQGTRLTVV.

The chain is built from TRBV12-5 and TRBJ2-3; TRBD2 matches 15 bases. Trimming removed 0 bases from V and 3 bases from J; junction bases left unmatched: 10. This CDR3 comprises 20 residues. Germline V gene data show CDR1 as LGHNT and CDR2 as FRNRAP. CDR3 bases: TGTGCTAGTGGTTTGGTATATTGGACTAGCGGGGGGGCTGGTACAGATACGCAGTATTTT. It specifies CASGLVYWTSGGAGTDTQYF.

The chain recombines TRBV7-8 with TRBJ1-2, with a weak D call TRBD1 (6 bases). The CDR3 spans 15 residues. V was cut by 0 bases and J by 6 bases, with 14 bases left in between. Germline CDR1 and CDR2: SGHVS and FQNEAQ. Here the CDR3 DNA reads TGTGCCAGCAGCTTAGCAGCTGGGGCAGGGGATGGCTACACCTTC. Residues: CASSLAAGAGDGYTF.

J is TRBJ2-7 and V is TRBV11-3, with 11 nucleotides matching TRBD2. The CDR3 consists of 16 residues. From germline, CDR1 is SGHNT and CDR2 YENEEA. Trimming at V came to 5 bases and at J to 0 bases, leaving 6 bases not matched to a gene. The CDR3 here is CASSTRLAGSSYEQYF. CDR3 DNA sequence: TGTGCCAGCAGCACACGACTAGCGGGAAGCTCCTACGAGCAGTACTTC.

This chain connects TRBV9 to TRBJ2-5; 7 bases match TRBD2. The CDR3 has 13 residues. Germline V gives CDR1 SGDLS, CDR2 YYNGEE. With 0 bases clipped from V and 5 bases from J, the junction kept 1 base outside the gene matches. The CDR3 DNA follows: TGTGCCAGCAGCGTAGTCGGGGGGGAGACCCAGTACTTC. Translating it yields CASSVVGGETQYF.

The rearrangement joins TRBV9 to TRBJ1-1, with D hard to call. The germline V gene has CDR1 SGDLS and CDR2 YYNGEE. The CDR3 runs 15 residues. V lost 0 bases and J 4 bases, leaving 13 bases between the germline ends. The CDR3 sequence: CASSVEMGPGTEAFF. Here the CDR3 DNA reads TGTGCCAGCAGCGTAGAAATGGGCCCAGGCACTGAAGCTTTCTTT.

The rearrangement links TRBV5-1 to TRBJ1-1; D remains unclear. Germline loops: CDR1 SGHRS, CDR2 YFSETQ. The CDR3 sequence is 15 residues long. V lost 0 bases, J lost 5 bases, and 14 bases lay in between. The CDR3 region is CASSLDAGFMTEAFF. CDR3 coding DNA: TGCGCCAGCAGCTTGGATGCAGGTTTTATGACTGAAGCTTTCTTT.

A remark on this clone: The sample has other DNA sequences that encode this CDR3 too. This rearrangement joins TRBV30 to TRBJ2-5, with TRBD2 identical over 8 bases. V dropped 0 bases and J dropped 5; count of bases not matched to a gene: 8. In germline, CDR1 is GTSNPN, CDR2 SVGIG (reference sequence). CDR3 size: 15 residues. DNA of the CDR3: TGTGCCTGGAGTGTACCCAGCGGGGGCCGGGAGACCCAGTACTTC. Its translation is CAWSVPSGGRETQYF.

The chain combines TRBV18 with TRBJ2-3; 7 bases align to TRBD1. Per the germline V gene, CDR1 is KGHSH and CDR2 is LQKENI. V shed 3 bases and J 4 bases; nucleotides not matched to a gene: 13. The CDR3 is 17 residues long. The CDR3 DNA sequence: TGTGCCAGCTCACCGCGCCTCGGGACAGTGGAATCAGATACGCAGTATTTT. Protein: CASSPRLGTVESDTQYF.

The CDR3 coding sequence is TGTGCCAGCAGCTTAGGAGGTAGCGGGCCCCGCTCCTACAATGAGCAGTTCTTC. This codes for CASSLGGSGPRSYNEQFF. The genes are TRBV13 and TRBJ2-1, with 7 nucleotides matching TRBD2. The V gene's germline CDR1 is PRHDT and CDR2 FYEKMQ (reference sequence). The CDR3 extends over 18 amino acids. V dropped 0 bases and J dropped 0; count of bases not matched to a gene: 8.

The chain links TRBV7-2 to TRBJ2-7; 8 bases are shared with TRBD2. With 6 bases clipped from V and 1 base from J, the junction kept 5 bases outside the gene matches. CDR1 SGHTA and CDR2 FQGNSA come from the germline V gene. The CDR3 sequence is 14 residues long. DNA of the CDR3: TGTGCCAGCAGTAAGGGACTAGTTTCCTACGAGCAGTACTTC. This codes for CASSKGLVSYEQYF.

There are a few counts of this clone. The chain recombines TRBV9 with TRBJ1-2; 9 bases are shared with TRBD1. Germline values: CDR1 SGDLS, CDR2 YYNGEE. After removal of 4 bases from V and 8 bases from J, the junction contained 15 bases not matched to a gene. This CDR3 has 16 amino acids. CDR3 in amino acids: CASSSRDREKMGGYTF. The CDR3 bases are TGTGCCAGCAGCTCCCGGGACAGGGAAAAAATGGGGGGCTACACCTTC.

Written as DNA, the CDR3 is TGTGCCAGCAGTCGGACAGGGGGCAGGAATTCACCCCTCCACTTT. Translating gives CASSRTGGRNSPLHF. This sequence joins TRBV6-5 and TRBJ1-6; 11 bases are a match to TRBD1. Germline V lookup: CDR1 MNHEY, CDR2 SVGAGI. The ends lost 5 bases at V and 7 bases at J; junction bases unmatched: 4. This CDR3 is built from 15 residues.

The rearrangement links TRBV20-1 to TRBJ1-1, with D possibly being TRBD1 (5 bases). The CDR3 is 11 amino acids. The germline V and J ends were trimmed by 7 bases and 1 base, with 7 bases remaining between them. In germline, CDR1 is DFQATT, CDR2 SNEGSKA (reference sequence). CDR3 residues: CSGTWNTEAFF. The CDR3 coding sequence is TGCAGTGGGACATGGAACACTGAAGCTTTCTTT.

J is TRBJ1-1 and V is TRBV6-1; TRBD1 aligns across 9 bases. V was clipped by 3 bases and J by 4 bases; unmatched bases: 6. CDR1 is MNHNS and CDR2 is SASEGT in the germline V gene. The CDR3 spans 15 residues. The CDR3 nucleotides read TGTGCCAGCAGTGATTTGGGACAGGGATTCACTGAAGCTTTCTTT. As protein: CASSDLGQGFTEAFF.